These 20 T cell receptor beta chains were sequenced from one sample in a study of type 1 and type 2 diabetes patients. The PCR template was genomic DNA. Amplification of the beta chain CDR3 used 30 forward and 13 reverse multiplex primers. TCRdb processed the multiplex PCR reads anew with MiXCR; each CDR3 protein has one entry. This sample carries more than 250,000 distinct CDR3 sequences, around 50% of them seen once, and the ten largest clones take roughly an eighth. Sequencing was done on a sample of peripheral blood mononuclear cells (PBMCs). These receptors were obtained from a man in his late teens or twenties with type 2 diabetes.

The CDR3 is CASSLMAGEYNEQFF. CDR3 in DNA: TGTGCCAGCAGCTTAATGGCGGGGGAATACAATGAGCAGTTCTTC. V is TRBV19 and J is TRBJ2-1, with TRBD2 matching over 7 bases. With 9 bases clipped from V and 4 bases from J, the junction kept 12 bases outside the gene matches. The CDR3 runs to 15 residues. CDR1 LNHDA and CDR2 SQIVND come from the germline V gene (reference sequence). Filled out from reference TRBV19 and TRBJ2-1, the complete variable domain reads DGGITQSPKYLFRKEGQNVTLSCEQNLNHDAMYWYRQDPGQGLRLIYYSQIVNDFQKGDIAEGYSVSREKKESFPLTVTSAQKNPTAFYLCASSLMAGEYNEQFFGPGTRLTVL.

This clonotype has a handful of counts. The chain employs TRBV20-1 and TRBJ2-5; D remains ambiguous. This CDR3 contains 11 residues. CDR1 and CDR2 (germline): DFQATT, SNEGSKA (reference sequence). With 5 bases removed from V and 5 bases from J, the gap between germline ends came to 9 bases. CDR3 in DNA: TGCAGTGCTGGGGATGCGGAGACCCAGTACTTC. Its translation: CSAGDAETQYF.

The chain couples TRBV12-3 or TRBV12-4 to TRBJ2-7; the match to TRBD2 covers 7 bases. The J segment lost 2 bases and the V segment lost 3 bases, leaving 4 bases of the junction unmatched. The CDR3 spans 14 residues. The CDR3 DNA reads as TGTGCCAGCAGTTTGGGGGGGGTGACCTACGAGCAGTACTTC. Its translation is CASSLGGVTYEQYF.

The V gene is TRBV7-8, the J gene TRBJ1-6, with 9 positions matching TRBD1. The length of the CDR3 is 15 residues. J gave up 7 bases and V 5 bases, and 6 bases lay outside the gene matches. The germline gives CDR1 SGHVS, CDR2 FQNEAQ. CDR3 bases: TGTGCCAGCAGCCCACAGGGGGCAGGGAATTCACCCCTCCACTTT. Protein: CASSPQGAGNSPLHF.

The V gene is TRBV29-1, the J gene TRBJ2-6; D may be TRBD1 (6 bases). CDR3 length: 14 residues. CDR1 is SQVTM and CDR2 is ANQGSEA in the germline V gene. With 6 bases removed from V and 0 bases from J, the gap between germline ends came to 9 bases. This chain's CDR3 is CSVQGLSGANVLTF. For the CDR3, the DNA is TGCAGCGTACAGGGTCTCTCTGGGGCCAACGTCCTGACTTTC.

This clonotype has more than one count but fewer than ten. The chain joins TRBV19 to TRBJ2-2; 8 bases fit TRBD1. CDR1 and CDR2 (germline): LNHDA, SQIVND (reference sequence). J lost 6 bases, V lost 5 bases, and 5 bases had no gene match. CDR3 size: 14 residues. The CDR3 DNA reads TGTGCCAGTAGTCCCGGACAGGGCGCCGGGGAGCTGTTTTTT. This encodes CASSPGQGAGELFF.

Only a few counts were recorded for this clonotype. CDR3 in DNA: TGTGCCAGCAGTTACGGGACTAGCGGACAAGAGACCCAGTACTTC. This codes for CASSYGTSGQETQYF. The chain couples TRBV6-2 or TRBV6-3 to TRBJ2-5, with 11 positions matching TRBD2. The V gene end was trimmed by 2 bases and the J gene end by 2 bases; junction bases not matched to a gene: 1. This CDR3 region has 15 residues. Germline-derived CDR1 and CDR2 are MNHEY and SVGEGT.

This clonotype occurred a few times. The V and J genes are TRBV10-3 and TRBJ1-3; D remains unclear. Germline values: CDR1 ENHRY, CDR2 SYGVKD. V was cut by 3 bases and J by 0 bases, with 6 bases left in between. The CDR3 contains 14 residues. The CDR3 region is CAISDYSSGNTIYF. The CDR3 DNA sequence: TGTGCCATCAGTGACTACTCCTCTGGAAACACCATATATTTT.

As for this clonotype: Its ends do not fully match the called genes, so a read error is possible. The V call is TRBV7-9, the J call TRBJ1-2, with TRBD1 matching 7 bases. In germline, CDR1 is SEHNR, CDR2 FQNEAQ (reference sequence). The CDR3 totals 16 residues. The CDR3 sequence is CASSLGRGQGDYGYTF. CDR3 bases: TGTGCCAGCAGCTTAGGGAGGGGGCAGGGGGACTATGGTTACACCTTC.

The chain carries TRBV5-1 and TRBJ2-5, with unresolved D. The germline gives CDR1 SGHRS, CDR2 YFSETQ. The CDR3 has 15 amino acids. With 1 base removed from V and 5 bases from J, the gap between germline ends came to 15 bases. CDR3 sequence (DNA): TGCGCCAGCAGCTTGACCGGCTCAAGTAGGGAGACCCAGTACTTC. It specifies CASSLTGSSRETQYF.

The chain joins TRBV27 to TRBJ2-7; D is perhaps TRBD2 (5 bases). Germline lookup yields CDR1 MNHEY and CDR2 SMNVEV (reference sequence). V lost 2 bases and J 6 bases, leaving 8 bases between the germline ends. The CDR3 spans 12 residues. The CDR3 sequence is CASSLAAGEQYF. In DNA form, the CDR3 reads TGTGCCAGCAGTTTAGCGGCGGGCGAGCAGTACTTC.

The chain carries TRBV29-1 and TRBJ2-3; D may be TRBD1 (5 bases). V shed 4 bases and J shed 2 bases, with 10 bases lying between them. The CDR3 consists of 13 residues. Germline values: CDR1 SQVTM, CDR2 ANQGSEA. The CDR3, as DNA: TGCAGCGTTGCCCAGGGCCCCACAGATACGCAGTATTTT. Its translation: CSVAQGPTDTQYF.

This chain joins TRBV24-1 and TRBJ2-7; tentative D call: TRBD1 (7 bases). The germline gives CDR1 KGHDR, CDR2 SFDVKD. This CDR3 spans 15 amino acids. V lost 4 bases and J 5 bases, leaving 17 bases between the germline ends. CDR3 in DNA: TGTGCCACCAGTGACGCGGGACAGATAGTAGACGAGCAGTACTTC. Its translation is CATSDAGQIVDEQYF.

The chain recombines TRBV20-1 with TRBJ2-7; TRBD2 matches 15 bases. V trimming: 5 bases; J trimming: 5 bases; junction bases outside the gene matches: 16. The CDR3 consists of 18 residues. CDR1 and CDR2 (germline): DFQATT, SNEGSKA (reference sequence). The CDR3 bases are TGCAGTGCTGGTGGACTAGCGGGAGGGCCGTCTTCCTCGAACGAGCAGTACTTC. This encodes CSAGGLAGGPSSSNEQYF.

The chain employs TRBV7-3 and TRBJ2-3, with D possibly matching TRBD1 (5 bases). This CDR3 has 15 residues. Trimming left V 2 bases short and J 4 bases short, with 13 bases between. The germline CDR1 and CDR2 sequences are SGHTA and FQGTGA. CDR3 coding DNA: TGTGCCAGCAGCTTAGTGGCCAGCAGGGCAGATACGCAGTATTTT. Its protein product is CASSLVASRADTQYF.

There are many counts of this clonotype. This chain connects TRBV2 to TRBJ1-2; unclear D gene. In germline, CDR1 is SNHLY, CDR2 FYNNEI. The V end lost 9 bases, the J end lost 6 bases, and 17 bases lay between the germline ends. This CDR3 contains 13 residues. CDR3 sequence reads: CASATEGPNGYTF. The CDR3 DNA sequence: TGTGCCAGTGCTACGGAAGGACCTAATGGCTACACCTTC. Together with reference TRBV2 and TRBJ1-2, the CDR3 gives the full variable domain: EPEVTQTPSHQVTQMGQEVILRCVPISNHLYFYWYRQILGQKVEFLVSFYNNEISEKSEIFDDQFSVERPDGSNFTLKIRSTKLEDSAMYFCASATEGPNGYTFGSGTRLTVV.

Here the CDR3 DNA reads TGTGCCAGCAGTGAACCCGACAGGAGCCAAGAGACCCAGTACTTC. As protein: CASSEPDRSQETQYF. The rearrangement joins TRBV13 to TRBJ2-5; the D gene is possibly TRBD1 (6 bases). V lost 6 bases and J 1 base, leaving 15 bases between the germline ends. Per the germline V gene, CDR1 is PRHDT and CDR2 is FYEKMQ (reference sequence). This CDR3 has 15 amino acids.

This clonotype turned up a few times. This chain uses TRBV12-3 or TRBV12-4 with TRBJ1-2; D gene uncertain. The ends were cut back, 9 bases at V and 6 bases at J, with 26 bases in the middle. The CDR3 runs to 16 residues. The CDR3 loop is CASSIASGAGLDGYTF. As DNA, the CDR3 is TGTGCCAGTAGTATAGCGAGTGGAGCCGGCCTCGATGGCTACACCTTC.

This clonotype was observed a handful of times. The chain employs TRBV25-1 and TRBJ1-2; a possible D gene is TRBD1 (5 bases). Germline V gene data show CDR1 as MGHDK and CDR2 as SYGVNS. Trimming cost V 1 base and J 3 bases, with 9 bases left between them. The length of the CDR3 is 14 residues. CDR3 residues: CASSESVRDYGYTF. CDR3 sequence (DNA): TGTGCCAGCAGTGAATCGGTCAGGGACTATGGCTACACCTTC.

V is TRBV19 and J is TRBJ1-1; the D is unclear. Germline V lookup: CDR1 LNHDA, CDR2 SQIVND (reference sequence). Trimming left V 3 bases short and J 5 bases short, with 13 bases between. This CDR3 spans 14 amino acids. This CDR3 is CASSIPGWRTEAFF. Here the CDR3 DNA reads TGTGCCAGTAGTATCCCGGGGTGGCGGACTGAAGCTTTCTTT.